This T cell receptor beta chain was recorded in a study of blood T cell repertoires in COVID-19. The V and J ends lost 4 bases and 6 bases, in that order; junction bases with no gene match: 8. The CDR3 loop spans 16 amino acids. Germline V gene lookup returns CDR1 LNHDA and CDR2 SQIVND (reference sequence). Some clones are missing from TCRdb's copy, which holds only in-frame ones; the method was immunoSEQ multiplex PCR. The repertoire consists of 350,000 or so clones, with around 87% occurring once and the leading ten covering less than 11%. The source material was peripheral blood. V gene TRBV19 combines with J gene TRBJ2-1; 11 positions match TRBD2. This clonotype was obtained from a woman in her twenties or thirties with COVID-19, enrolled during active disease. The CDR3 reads CASSTVAGGPGNEQFF. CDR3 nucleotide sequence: TGTGCCAGTAGTACAGTAGCGGGAGGGCCGGGCAATGAGCAGTTCTTC.